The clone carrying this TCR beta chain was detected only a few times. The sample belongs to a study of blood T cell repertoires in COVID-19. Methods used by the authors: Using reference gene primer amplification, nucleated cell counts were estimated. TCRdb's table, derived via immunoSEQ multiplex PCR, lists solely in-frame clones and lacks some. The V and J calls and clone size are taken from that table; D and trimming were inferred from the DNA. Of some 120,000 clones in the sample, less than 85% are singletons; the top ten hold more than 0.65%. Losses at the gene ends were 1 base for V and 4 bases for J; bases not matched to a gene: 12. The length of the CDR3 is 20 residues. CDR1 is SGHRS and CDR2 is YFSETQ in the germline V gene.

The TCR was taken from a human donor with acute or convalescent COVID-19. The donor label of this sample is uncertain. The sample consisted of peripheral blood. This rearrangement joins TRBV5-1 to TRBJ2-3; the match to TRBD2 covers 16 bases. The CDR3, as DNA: TGCGCCAGCAGCTTGTATGCCCACGGGACTAGCGGGGGGGGCTCAGATACGCAGTATTTT. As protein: CASSLYAHGTSGGGSDTQYF.